Given below is one T cell receptor beta chain in context. Antigen: not known. Germline V CDR1 and CDR2: SNHLY, FYNNEI. There are 15 residues in the CDR3. The V gene lost 7 bases and the J gene lost 0 bases, with 13 bases spanning the gap. The data belong to a study of early T cells in non-severe SARS-CoV-2 infection. Each cDNA molecule carried a unique molecular identifier. TCRdb re-derived calls from the 5' RACE reads in MiXCR, one entry per CDR3 protein. The sample records 25,000 to 30,000 distinct CDR3 sequences, about 9.5% being singletons. General study points: The VDJdb matching leaned toward anti-spike CD8 responses and overlooked private and CD4 specificities.

V usage is TRBV2 and J usage is TRBJ1-3, with a possible D match to TRBD1 (6 bases). Sequencing was carried out using whole blood. The TCR sequence derives from an adult who was a healthcare worker with PCR-confirmed SARS-CoV-2 infection or an uninfected control (not recorded which). In nucleotides, the CDR3 is TGTGCCAGCAAAAGACAGGCCAGCTCTGGAAACACCATATATTTT. This codes for CASKRQASSGNTIYF.